This is a list of T cell receptor beta chains from one sample in a study of blood T cell repertoires in COVID-19. Repertoires were generated with immunoSEQ multiplex PCR, while TCRdb's copy carries only in-frame clones and drops some. This sample has hundreds of thousands of clones, with 85% to 90% found just once. The material sequenced was PBMCs or T cells enriched from blood (not recorded which). The origin of the receptors is a man aged 25 to 45 who had recovered from COVID-19. The CDR3 runs from the conserved cysteine through the conserved F or W. A D gene is named only where the DNA matches it firmly. Part of the rows lack a size; the others show once, few, many or a class for expanded clones.

length: 15
V: TRBV5-1
D: -
size: -
J: TRBJ2-7
DNA: TGCGCCAGCAGCTTGGAGTTCCCTAGCTGGGTCGAGCAGTACTTC
CDR3: CASSLEFPSWVEQYF

length: 16
V: TRBV9
D: -
size: -
J: TRBJ1-3
DNA: TGTGCCAGCAGCACTAAGACAGGATACTCTGGAAACACCATATATTTT
CDR3: CASSTKTGYSGNTIYF

length: 14
V: TRBV5-1
D: -
size: -
J: TRBJ2-1
DNA: TGCGCCAGCAGCTTATTGGCGGGAACCGGTGAGCAGTTCTTC
CDR3: CASSLLAGTGEQFF

length: 14
V: TRBV7-8
D: -
size: few
J: TRBJ2-3
DNA: TGTGCCAGCAGCTTAGCGGGAGTCGCAGATACGCAGTATTTT
CDR3: CASSLAGVADTQYF

length: 15
V: TRBV7-6
D: TRBD1
size: -
J: TRBJ2-1
DNA: TGTGCCAGCAGCCTGGCGACAGGGGGCTACAATGAGCAGTTCTTC
CDR3: CASSLATGGYNEQFF

length: 15
V: TRBV18
D: -
size: -
J: TRBJ2-7
DNA: TGTGCCAGCTCACCACGGGACTCCCCTGGGTACGAGCAGTACTTC
CDR3: CASSPRDSPGYEQYF

length: 15
V: TRBV2
D: -
size: -
J: TRBJ2-7
DNA: TGTGCCAGCAGACGACAGGCAATGGTAGCCTACGAGCAGTACTTC
CDR3: CASRRQAMVAYEQYF

length: 13
V: TRBV19
D: -
size: once
J: TRBJ2-1
DNA: TGTGCCAGTAGTCGAACGGCAGGACAGGAGCAGTTCTTC
CDR3: CASSRTAGQEQFF

length: 16
V: TRBV14
D: -
size: -
J: TRBJ2-5
DNA: TGTGCCAGCAGCCAAGATCCGAGGGAGGATGTCGGGACCCAGTACTTC
CDR3: CASSQDPREDVGTQYF

length: 12
V: TRBV7-2
D: -
size: -
J: TRBJ2-7
DNA: TGTGCCAGCAGCCCATTCTCCTACGAGCAGTACTTC
CDR3: CASSPFSYEQYF

length: 13
V: TRBV7-9
D: -
size: -
J: TRBJ2-3
DNA: TGTGCCAGCAGTCCCCCCTTGCGGGATGATTTGGATTTT
CDR3: CASSPPLRDDLDF

length: 18
V: TRBV19
D: TRBD2
size: -
J: TRBJ2-2
DNA: TGTGCCAGTAGTATGAGAGGGGGACTAGCGGGAGTAGCCGGGGAGCTGTTTTTT
CDR3: CASSMRGGLAGVAGELFF

length: 11
V: TRBV16
D: -
size: once
J: TRBJ1-1
DNA: TGTGCCAGCAGTCCTAACACTGAAGCTTTCTTT
CDR3: CASSPNTEAFF

length: 16
V: TRBV29-1
D: TRBD1
size: -
J: TRBJ1-4
DNA: TGCAGCGTGACAGGGAGTTGGGGCGCAACTAATGAAAAACTGTTTTTT
CDR3: CSVTGSWGATNEKLFF

length: 15
V: TRBV7-9
D: -
size: once
J: TRBJ1-6
DNA: TGTGCCAGCAGCCGCCGGGGGAGCTATAATTCACCCCTCCACTTT
CDR3: CASSRRGSYNSPLHF

length: 15
V: TRBV7-9
D: TRBD1
size: -
J: TRBJ2-7
DNA: TGTGCCAGCAGCTTAGTAGGACAGGGGGAGCAATCGCAGTACTTC
CDR3: CASSLVGQGEQSQYF

length: 14
V: TRBV7-9
D: TRBD1
size: -
J: TRBJ1-2
DNA: TGTGCCAGCAGCCAAGACAGGGATATTAGGGGCTACACCTTC
CDR3: CASSQDRDIRGYTF

length: 12
V: TRBV7-8
D: -
size: -
J: TRBJ1-2
DNA: TGTGCCAGCAGCCCCGGGACATTTGGCTACACCTTC
CDR3: CASSPGTFGYTF

length: 15
V: TRBV11-2
D: -
size: few
J: TRBJ2-3
DNA: TGTGCCAGCGGCATCGGGCCGGGAGTAGGTTATACGCAGTATTTT
CDR3: CASGIGPGVGYTQYF

length: 14
V: TRBV30
D: TRBD1
size: once
J: TRBJ1-5
DNA: TGTGCCTGGAGTGAAATACAGGGGTGGCAGCCCCAGCATTTT
CDR3: CAWSEIQGWQPQHF

length: 13
V: TRBV7-9
D: -
size: -
J: TRBJ2-6
DNA: TGTGCCAGCAGCTTCGCTGGGGCCAACGTCCTGACTTTC
CDR3: CASSFAGANVLTF

length: 15
V: TRBV28
D: TRBD1
size: -
J: TRBJ1-4
DNA: TGTGCCAGCGGGATAGGGGGCGCAACTAATGAAAAACTGTTTTTT
CDR3: CASGIGGATNEKLFF

length: 15
V: TRBV6-6
D: TRBD1
size: -
J: TRBJ1-2
DNA: TGTGCCAGCAGTGGATGGACAGGACGAAGAGAGGGCTACACCTTC
CDR3: CASSGWTGRREGYTF

length: 15
V: TRBV5-4
D: -
size: many
J: TRBJ1-3
DNA: TGTGCCAGCAGCTCAGGGCCCAGCTCTGGAAACACCATATATTTT
CDR3: CASSSGPSSGNTIYF

length: 12
V: TRBV28
D: -
size: -
J: TRBJ1-3
DNA: TGTGCCAGCACAGGATCTGGAAACACCATATATTTT
CDR3: CASTGSGNTIYF

length: 16
V: TRBV12-5
D: TRBD1
size: -
J: TRBJ1-1
DNA: TGTGCTAGTGGTTTGGACGACTGGACAGGCGGACCTGAAGCTTTCTTT
CDR3: CASGLDDWTGGPEAFF

length: 14
V: TRBV15
D: -
size: -
J: TRBJ2-7
DNA: TGTGCCACCAGCCCACGGGGGTTAGTTTACGAGCAGTACTTC
CDR3: CATSPRGLVYEQYF

length: 13
V: TRBV9
D: -
size: few
J: TRBJ1-5
DNA: TGTGCCAGCAGCGTACAGAGCGATCAGCCCCAGCATTTT
CDR3: CASSVQSDQPQHF

length: 13
V: TRBV7-9
D: -
size: -
J: TRBJ2-5
DNA: TGTGCCAGCAGCTTTGGCCAAAAAGAGACCCAGTACTTC
CDR3: CASSFGQKETQYF

length: 15
V: TRBV15
D: -
size: -
J: TRBJ1-1
DNA: TGTGCCACCAGCAGAGATGCGGCAGGGCCGGCTGAAGCTTTCTTT
CDR3: CATSRDAAGPAEAFF

length: 17
V: TRBV21-1
D: -
size: -
J: TRBJ2-3
DNA: TGTGCCAGCAGCAAACCCCAATGCGGGAGGGTAGTAGATACGCAGTATTTT
CDR3: CASSKPQCGRVVDTQYF

length: 16
V: TRBV24-1
D: TRBD2
size: once
J: TRBJ2-7
DNA: TGTGCCACCAGTGGGGCCGGGACTAGCGGGAGCTACGAGCAGTACTTC
CDR3: CATSGAGTSGSYEQYF

length: 15
V: TRBV5-1
D: TRBD2
size: -
J: TRBJ2-5
DNA: TGCGCCAGCAGCGTTTCTAGCGGGAGGGAAGAGACCCAGTACTTC
CDR3: CASSVSSGREETQYF

length: 14
V: TRBV6-6
D: -
size: -
J: TRBJ1-6
DNA: TGTGCCAGCAGTCCCCGGCAGGGGAGTTCACCCCTCCACTTT
CDR3: CASSPRQGSSPLHF

length: 15
V: TRBV24-1
D: TRBD2
size: -
J: TRBJ2-1
DNA: TGTGCCACCAGTGATACGGCGACTAGCCGCAATGAGCAGTTCTTC
CDR3: CATSDTATSRNEQFF

length: 14
V: TRBV7-9
D: -
size: -
J: TRBJ1-5
DNA: TGTGCCAGCAGCTTACCTTCTAGCAATCAGCCCCAGCATTTT
CDR3: CASSLPSSNQPQHF

length: 16
V: TRBV10-1
D: TRBD2
size: -
J: TRBJ2-3
DNA: TGCGCCAGCAGTCCCGGGACTAGCGGGACTGCTGATACGCAGTATTTT
CDR3: CASSPGTSGTADTQYF

length: 17
V: TRBV4-2
D: TRBD2
size: -
J: TRBJ2-1
DNA: TGTGCCAGCAGCCCCACTGGGACTAGCGACTCCTACAATGAGCAGTTCTTC
CDR3: CASSPTGTSDSYNEQFF

length: 13
V: TRBV6-5
D: -
size: -
J: TRBJ1-4
DNA: TGTGCCAGCAGTTACCGGACATCAGAAAAACTGTTTTTT
CDR3: CASSYRTSEKLFF

length: 13
V: TRBV30
D: -
size: few
J: TRBJ2-7
DNA: TGTGCCTGGAGTATCCAGGGCCCCTACGAGCAGTACTTC
CDR3: CAWSIQGPYEQYF

length: 14
V: TRBV6-5
D: TRBD2
size: once
J: TRBJ2-7
DNA: TGTGCCAGCACTACGCCGGGACTAGTTGGCGAGCAGTACTTC
CDR3: CASTTPGLVGEQYF

length: 18
V: TRBV4-2
D: TRBD1
size: -
J: TRBJ2-5
DNA: TGTGCCAGCAGCCATCTGGAGAGGGGACAGGGCCTCCGGGAGACCCAGTACTTC
CDR3: CASSHLERGQGLRETQYF

length: 14
V: TRBV18
D: TRBD1
size: few
J: TRBJ2-7
DNA: TGTGCCAGCTCACCAATTACAGGGGACGACGAGCAGTACTTC
CDR3: CASSPITGDDEQYF

length: 11
V: TRBV19
D: -
size: once
J: TRBJ2-7
DNA: TGTGCCAGTAGAGGGGGGGCAGGGCAGTACTTC
CDR3: CASRGGAGQYF

length: 14
V: TRBV7-6
D: TRBD1
size: -
J: TRBJ1-1
DNA: TGTGCCAGCAGCTTAGGGACAGGTCTGAGTGAAGCTTTCTTT
CDR3: CASSLGTGLSEAFF

length: 15
V: TRBV18
D: TRBD1
size: once
J: TRBJ1-1
DNA: TGTGCCAGCTCACCAGGGGACAGCTTGCACACTGAAGCTTTCTTT
CDR3: CASSPGDSLHTEAFF

length: 14
V: TRBV6-4
D: TRBD1
size: few
J: TRBJ1-2
DNA: TGTGCCAGCAGTGCGGGACAGGGGTACGCCGGCTACACCTTC
CDR3: CASSAGQGYAGYTF

length: 16
V: TRBV7-8
D: TRBD1
size: -
J: TRBJ1-4
DNA: TGTGCCAGCAGCCAGGGACAGGGGGCAACTAATGAAAAACTGTTTTTT
CDR3: CASSQGQGATNEKLFF

length: 13
V: TRBV10-2
D: -
size: -
J: TRBJ2-1
DNA: TGCGCCAGCACCATGCTGCAGGGTTATGAGCAGTTCTTC
CDR3: CASTMLQGYEQFF

length: 16
V: TRBV9
D: TRBD2
size: -
J: TRBJ2-2
DNA: TGTGCCAGCAGCGCCGGCGCGGGGGGAAACACCGGGGAGCTGTTTTTT
CDR3: CASSAGAGGNTGELFF

length: 15
V: TRBV6-5
D: TRBD1
size: -
J: TRBJ1-2
DNA: TGTGCCAGCAGGTTCCGGGACAGGGGGCGCGATGGCTACACCTTC
CDR3: CASRFRDRGRDGYTF

length: 14
V: TRBV2
D: TRBD2
size: -
J: TRBJ2-7
DNA: TGTGCCAGCAGCGGACTAGCGGTAACCTACGAGCAGTACTTC
CDR3: CASSGLAVTYEQYF

length: 16
V: TRBV13
D: TRBD1
size: -
J: TRBJ2-2
DNA: TGTGCCAGCAGCCATTCCGGGACAGATTACACCGGGGAGCTGTTTTTT
CDR3: CASSHSGTDYTGELFF

length: 15
V: TRBV3-1/TRBV3-2
D: -
size: -
J: TRBJ1-3
DNA: TGTGCCAGCAGCCAAGTCTTAATCTCTGGAAACACCATATATTTT
CDR3: CASSQVLISGNTIYF

length: 16
V: TRBV11-2
D: TRBD2
size: -
J: TRBJ2-3
DNA: TGTGCCAGCAGCTTAGATCGGGCGGGAGTCACAGATACGCAGTATTTT
CDR3: CASSLDRAGVTDTQYF

length: 12
V: TRBV12-3/TRBV12-4
D: -
size: -
J: TRBJ1-6
DNA: TGTGCCAGCAGCCTCAGACAGTTACCCCTCCACTTT
CDR3: CASSLRQLPLHF

length: 14
V: TRBV15
D: TRBD1
size: -
J: TRBJ1-2
DNA: TGTGCCACCAGCAGAGCGCGGGACAGCTATGGCTACACCTTC
CDR3: CATSRARDSYGYTF

length: 16
V: TRBV7-9
D: -
size: -
J: TRBJ2-2
DNA: TGTGCCAGCAGCTTAGCGTACGGAGAGAACACCGGGGAGCTGTTTTTT
CDR3: CASSLAYGENTGELFF

length: 14
V: TRBV5-5
D: TRBD2
size: -
J: TRBJ2-3
DNA: TGTGCCAGCAGCTTGTGGCTAGCGGGAGACATTCAGTATTTT
CDR3: CASSLWLAGDIQYF

length: 15
V: TRBV5-1
D: -
size: once
J: TRBJ1-1
DNA: TGCGCCAGCAGCTTGACAGGATACGTGAACACTGAAGCTTTCTTT
CDR3: CASSLTGYVNTEAFF